The 26 T cell receptor beta chains presented below share a single source sample, sequenced in a study of T cells in women clearing cervical HPV infection. The method was immunoSEQ multiplex PCR; TCRdb's version includes in-frame clones alone and lacks a portion of them. This sample's table reports about 40,000 clones. Sequencing was performed on blood buffy coat. The receptors come from a woman between 18 and 70 years old with a cervical HPV16 infection that either progressed to CIN3+ or cleared (not recorded which).

About this clone itself: The read ends 3 residues before the CDR3 terminus; that terminus is restored from the germline J gene. The chain uses TRBV20-1 and TRBJ1-1; D gene unclear. Germline assignment: CDR1 DFQATT and CDR2 SNEGSKA (reference sequence). The CDR3 covers 15 residues. The V and J ends lost 3 bases and 0 bases respectively, with 14 bases between them. CDR3 bases read: TGCAGTGCTAGTGGCCTCCTGGCAGTGAACACTGAA. Its translation: CSASGLLAVNTE. The CDR3 in full is CSASGLLAVNTEAFF.

As regards this clone: The CDR3 extends 3 residues past the end of the read, so its final part is completed from the germline J gene. The chain is built from TRBV2 and TRBJ2-3, with 7 bases that match TRBD1. V dropped 8 bases and J dropped 5; count of bases not matched to a gene: 16. CDR3 length: 16 amino acids. Germline CDR1 and CDR2: SNHLY and FYNNEI. The part of the CDR3 DNA that was read is TGTGCCAGCGCCTATAGGAAGGGGGCGCAGGGAGATACG. This gives the protein CASAYRKGAQGDT. The entire CDR3 protein is CASAYRKGAQGDTQYF.

A word on this clone: One junction end disagrees with the germline gene, perhaps due to a read error. The DNA ends 3 residues before the CDR3 does, and the rest of the CDR3 is filled in from the germline J gene. This chain connects TRBV7-9 to TRBJ2-7; no reliable D call. CDR1 and CDR2 from the germline V gene are SEHNR and FQNEAQ (reference sequence). The CDR3 runs to 12 residues. CDR3 DNA (partial): TGTCCCAGCAGCGTAAACTCCTACGAG. Translating gives CPSSVNSYE. Given in full, the CDR3 is CPSSVNSYEQYF. Looking up the rest from reference TRBV7-9 and TRBJ2-7 gives the full variable domain: DTGVSQNPRHKITKRGQNVTFRCDPISEHNRLYWYRQTLGQGPEFLTYFQNEAQLEKSRLLSDRFSAERPKGSFSTLEIQRTEQGDSAMYLCPSSVNSYEQYFGPGTRLTVT.

Of note for this clone: The read terminates 3 residues ahead of where the CDR3 ends, so the germline J gene completes it. V usage is TRBV18 and J usage is TRBJ1-1; 8 bases map to TRBD1. CDR1 KGHSH and CDR2 LQKENI come from the germline V gene. The J segment lost 5 bases and the V segment lost 3 bases, leaving 11 bases of the junction unmatched. CDR3 length: 16 residues. Partial CDR3 DNA: TGTGCCAGCTCACCCTCTCAGGGGGCATTATGGACTGAA. Protein sequence: CASSPSQGALWTE. The CDR3, in full, reads CASSPSQGALWTEAFF.

With regard to this clone: The CDR3 is cut off 3 residues early in the read; its end comes from the germline J gene. V is TRBV20-1 and J is TRBJ2-7, with 10 bases that match TRBD1. The junction had 8 bases not matched to a gene; V was cut back by 0 bases and J by 6 bases. The CDR3 contains 15 residues. Germline-derived CDR1 and CDR2 are DFQATT and SNEGSKA (reference sequence). CDR3 region: CSARDPATGGGEQYF. The sequenced part of the CDR3 DNA is TGCAGTGCTAGAGATCCGGCGACAGGGGGCGGCGAG.

CDR3 DNA, as far as it was read: TGCGCCAGCAGCGACGACGGACAGGGATATGGC. It specifies CASSDDGQGYG. The entire CDR3 protein reads CASSDDGQGYGYTF. The genes are TRBV5-1 and TRBJ1-2, with TRBD1 identical over 8 bases. Sequencing ends 3 residues short of the CDR3 end; the germline J gene provides the rest. Germline CDR1 is SGHRS and CDR2 is YFSETQ. V lost 4 bases and J lost 5; bases outside the gene matches: 7. The CDR3 sequence is 14 residues long.

Regarding this clone: Read sequence stops 3 residues before the CDR3 end, and the germline J gene provides the missing end. This chain joins TRBV29-1 and TRBJ2-3; 7 positions agree with TRBD2. This CDR3 comprises 12 residues. Germline assignment: CDR1 SQVTM and CDR2 ANQGSEA. The V segment lost 6 bases and the J segment 6 bases; nucleotides outside the gene matches: 6. The CDR3 loop reads CSVKSGGDTQYF. The covered CDR3 bases are TGCAGCGTGAAATCCGGGGGGGATACG.

As to this clone: The read falls 3 residues short of the CDR3 end, and the missing part is taken from the germline J gene. The chain links TRBV19 to TRBJ1-1; D is perhaps TRBD1 (6 bases). In germline, CDR1 is LNHDA, CDR2 SQIVND (reference sequence). CDR3 length: 11 amino acids. CDR3 amino acids: CASSMRGGAFF. The sequenced CDR3 bases are TGTGCCAGTAGTATGAGGGGGGGA. The variable domain in full, with the rest retrieved from reference TRBV19 and TRBJ1-1, is DGGITQSPKYLFRKEGQNVTLSCEQNLNHDAMYWYRQDPGQGLRLIYYSQIVNDFQKGDIAEGYSVSREKKESFPLTVTSAQKNPTAFYLCASSMRGGAFFGQGTRLTVV.

For this clone: The CDR3 end is not reached by the read, which stops 3 residues before it; the germline J gene fills it in. This chain joins TRBV14 and TRBJ2-3; TRBD1 is a possible D gene (6 bases). V shed 4 bases and J shed 1 base, with 18 bases lying between them. This CDR3 spans 17 amino acids. Germline assignment: CDR1 SGHDN and CDR2 FVKESK. This chain's CDR3 is CASSPSLDRRRTDTQYF. CDR3 DNA (partial): TGTGCCAGCAGCCCAAGTCTTGACAGGCGCCGCACAGATACG.

With regard to this clone: Sequencing ends 3 residues short of the CDR3 end; the germline J gene provides the rest. J is TRBJ1-1 and V is TRBV5-1; D is uncertain. V lost 0 bases to trimming and J lost 1 base, with 7 bases between them. Germline V gene sequence: CDR1 SGHRS, CDR2 YFSETQ. The CDR3 is 14 amino acids. The CDR3 here is CASSLGHPNTEAFF. The part of the CDR3 DNA that was read is TGCGCCAGCAGCTTGGGGCATCCGAACACTGAA. The full variable domain, in which reference TRBV5-1 and TRBJ1-1 provide the parts outside the CDR3, is KAGVTQTPRYLIKTRGQQVTLSCSPISGHRSVSWYQQTPGQGLQFLFEYFSETQRNKGNFPGRFSGRQFSNSRSEMNVSTLELGDSALYLCASSLGHPNTEAFFGQGTRLTVV.

Of note for this clone: The CDR3 goes on 3 residues after the read ends, and that part is filled in from the germline J gene. The sample carries other DNA sequences with the same CDR3. This sequence joins TRBV20-1 and TRBJ2-1; 8 bases align to TRBD1. V lost 6 bases and J lost 0; bases outside the gene matches: 7. The CDR3 spans 15 residues. Germline loops: CDR1 DFQATT, CDR2 SNEGSKA (reference sequence). The DNA read from the CDR3 is TGCAGTGCAAGGACAGGGAGCAGCTCCTACAATGAG. The encoded protein is CSARTGSSSYNE. The CDR3 in its entirety is CSARTGSSSYNEQFF.

A word on this clone: The read falls 3 residues short of the CDR3 end, and the missing part is taken from the germline J gene. The chain has TRBV6-1 and TRBJ2-5; D unclear. Per germline, CDR1 MNHNS and CDR2 SASEGT. This CDR3 spans 13 amino acids. Trimming cost V 4 bases and J 5 bases, with 11 bases left between them. CDR3: CASSVSRVETQYF. The CDR3 DNA, read in part, is TGTGCCAGCAGTGTTAGTCGTGTCGAGACC.

As regards this clone: Read sequence stops 3 residues before the CDR3 end, and the germline J gene provides the missing end. V and J are TRBV7-8 and TRBJ1-1; 9 nucleotides match TRBD1. The length of the CDR3 is 14 residues. The germline gives CDR1 SGHVS, CDR2 FQNEAQ. CDR3 bases read: TGTGCCAGCAGCTTTACCGGGACAGGGCTCGAA. It yields the protein CASSFTGTGLE. The whole CDR3 sequence reads CASSFTGTGLEAFF.

With regard to this clone: The read is 3 residues too short to cover the CDR3 end, so that end is filled in from the germline J gene. This sequence joins TRBV5-5 and TRBJ2-5; 7 bases fit TRBD1. The CDR3 covers 14 residues. CDR1 is SGHKS and CDR2 is YYEKEE in the germline V gene (reference sequence). V trimming: 1 base; J trimming: 5 bases; junction bases outside the gene matches: 5. The sequenced part of the CDR3 DNA is TGTGCCAGCAGCTTGACAGGGGCAGGGGAGACC. Amino acids: CASSLTGAGET. The whole CDR3 sequence reads CASSLTGAGETQYF.

A note on this clone: Read coverage stops 3 residues before the CDR3 terminus; the germline J gene supplies the remainder. V usage is TRBV14 and J usage is TRBJ2-3; D not certain. V lost 4 bases, J lost 6 bases, and 11 bases lay in between. CDR1 and CDR2 (germline): SGHDN, FVKESK. The CDR3 has 13 residues. The CDR3 reads CASSPLGSDTQYF. The sequenced CDR3 bases are TGTGCCAGCAGCCCCCTTGGCTCGGATACG.

On this clone itself: The read falls 3 residues short of the CDR3 end, and the missing part is taken from the germline J gene. This rearrangement joins TRBV6-1 to TRBJ1-2; the D is unclear. V shed 3 bases and J shed 2 bases, with 4 bases lying between them. There are 12 residues in the CDR3. Germline CDR1 MNHNS, CDR2 SASEGT. The CDR3: CASSERNYGYTF. Partial CDR3 DNA: TGTGCCAGCAGTGAGAGGAACTATGGC.

In the case of this clone: The read falls 3 residues short of the CDR3 end, and the missing part is taken from the germline J gene. This chain joins TRBV12-3 or TRBV12-4 and TRBJ1-5; D call uncertain. V lost 6 bases, J lost 4 bases, and 7 bases lay in between. This CDR3 has 12 amino acids. The CDR3 bases that were read are TGTGCCAGCAGGGTCACTAATCAGCCC. Its protein is CASRVTNQP. The full CDR3 protein reads CASRVTNQPQHF.

Notes on this clone: The read stops 3 residues short of the end of the CDR3; the missing end is completed from the germline J gene. The chain uses TRBV5-1 and TRBJ1-1; a possible D gene is TRBD1 (6 bases). The CDR3 is 13 residues long. Trimming stripped 7 bases from V and 4 bases from J, with 14 bases between. Germline V CDR1 and CDR2: SGHRS, YFSETQ. The CDR3 region is CASHSQGGTEAFF. CDR3 bases read: TGCGCCAGCCATTCACAGGGCGGCACTGAA.

On this clone itself: The read finishes 3 residues shy of the CDR3 end, and the germline J gene is used to complete it. The chain is built from TRBV20-1 and TRBJ2-3; 10 bases are a match to TRBD1. Germline trimming cut 6 bases from V and 2 bases from J; bases unmatched to any gene: 11. This CDR3 is built from 16 residues. The germline gives CDR1 DFQATT, CDR2 SNEGSKA (reference sequence). This CDR3 reads CSASRTGGIFTDTQYF. Incomplete CDR3 DNA: TGCAGTGCCTCGCGGACAGGGGGGATATTCACAGATACG.

Remarks on this clone: The CDR3 end falls 3 residues outside the read, so it is completed with the germline J gene. The chain links TRBV19 to TRBJ2-1, with D tentatively TRBD2 (6 bases). Germline V gene sequence: CDR1 LNHDA, CDR2 SQIVND (reference sequence). CDR3 length: 14 amino acids. V lost 8 bases and J lost 5, with 16 bases in between. The CDR3 spells CASSRGEAHNEQFF. The CDR3 bases that were read are TGTGCCAGTTCTCGCGGGGAGGCCCACAATGAG. The full variable domain, with the rest looked up from reference TRBV19 and TRBJ2-1, is DGGITQSPKYLFRKEGQNVTLSCEQNLNHDAMYWYRQDPGQGLRLIYYSQIVNDFQKGDIAEGYSVSREKKESFPLTVTSAQKNPTAFYLCASSRGEAHNEQFFGPGTRLTVL.

A note on this clone: The CDR3 end is not reached by the read, which stops 3 residues before it; the germline J gene fills it in. The chain has TRBV7-3 and TRBJ2-2, with 12 bases aligning to TRBD2. From germline, CDR1 is SGHTA and CDR2 FQGTGA. With V trimmed by 5 bases and J by 1 base, 5 bases remained unmatched. The CDR3 totals 17 residues. Incomplete CDR3 DNA: TGTGCCAGCAGCGGAACTAGCGGGGGGTTGAACACCGGGGAG. Translation: CASSGTSGGLNTGE. The complete CDR3 sequence is CASSGTSGGLNTGELFF.

Regarding this clone: Read coverage stops 3 residues before the CDR3 terminus; the germline J gene supplies the remainder. The gene calls are TRBV20-1 and TRBJ2-7; 12 positions agree with TRBD2. Germline trimming cut 6 bases from V and 5 bases from J; bases unmatched to any gene: 8. CDR1 and CDR2 (germline): DFQATT, SNEGSKA (reference sequence). The CDR3 contains 14 residues. CDR3 sequence: CSALLAGGLHEQYF. Partial CDR3 DNA: TGCAGTGCCCTTCTAGCGGGGGGGCTCCACGAG.

Regarding this clone: The CDR3 extends 3 residues past the end of the read, so its final part is completed from the germline J gene. V is TRBV19 and J is TRBJ2-3; D perhaps matches TRBD1 (5 bases). The V gene lost 3 bases and the J gene lost 2 bases, with 12 bases spanning the gap. Germline-derived CDR1 and CDR2 are LNHDA and SQIVND (reference sequence). This CDR3 is built from 15 residues. The CDR3 loop reads CASSIQGGTTDTQYF. CDR3 DNA, as far as it was read: TGTGCCAGTAGTATCCAGGGCGGTACCACAGATACG.

With respect to this clone: The read ends 3 residues shy of where the CDR3 ends; the end is completed using the germline J gene. The chain has TRBV6-1 and TRBJ2-2; unclear D gene. The CDR3 extends over 15 amino acids. V was pared by 1 base and J by 0 bases, with 6 bases between. CDR1 is MNHNS and CDR2 is SASEGT in the germline V gene. CDR3 sequence reads: CASSEVPANTGELFF. Partial CDR3 DNA: TGTGCCAGCAGTGAAGTTCCGGCGAACACCGGGGAG.

Concerning this clone: The read gets to within 3 residues of the CDR3 end, and the germline J gene fills in the rest. The chain employs TRBV7-9 and TRBJ1-5, with 7 bases identical to TRBD1. This CDR3 is 15 amino acids long. Looked up from germline, CDR1 is SEHNR and CDR2 is FQNEAQ (reference sequence). Trimming cost V 1 base and J 7 bases; bases outside gene matches: 7. Partial CDR3 DNA: TGTGCCAGCAGCTTAGTAGGAGGGGGCTTCCAGCCC. Protein: CASSLVGGGFQP. The entire CDR3 reads CASSLVGGGFQPQHF. The full variable domain, in which reference TRBV7-9 and TRBJ1-5 provide the parts outside the CDR3, is DTGVSQNPRHKITKRGQNVTFRCDPISEHNRLYWYRQTLGQGPEFLTYFQNEAQLEKSRLLSDRFSAERPKGSFSTLEIQRTEQGDSAMYLCASSLVGGGFQPQHFGDGTRLSIL.

With respect to this clone: Read data end 3 residues before the CDR3 end; the end is taken from the germline J gene. The chain links TRBV6-2 or TRBV6-3 to TRBJ1-2, with unresolved D. Germline CDR1 MNHEY, CDR2 SVGEGT. CDR3 length equals 13 residues. The CDR3 bases that were read are TGTGCCAGCAGTTACGGCCCTCGGGTCGGC. Translation: CASSYGPRVG. The entire CDR3 protein is CASSYGPRVGYTF.